The 20 T cell receptor beta chains presented below share a single source sample, sequenced in a study of CD8 T cells in ankylosing spondylitis. TCRdb passed the 5' RACE reads through MiXCR, listing each CDR3 protein once. The sample lists some 180,000 distinct CDR3 sequences, roughly 18% occurring once. Sequencing used blood, either unsorted or a sorted T cell fraction (not recorded which). The receptors here all came from a male donor between 5 and 35 years old with ankylosing spondylitis or in good health (not recorded which).

This clonotype showed up many times. J is TRBJ2-7 and V is TRBV18, with TRBD2 as a possible D gene (6 bases). Germline V gene lookup returns CDR1 KGHSH and CDR2 LQKENI. The CDR3 is 13 residues long. Trimming pared 8 bases from V and 3 bases from J, leaving 14 bases between. Written as DNA, the CDR3 is TGTGCCAGCGAAACCGAGGAGGGCTACGAGCAGTACTTC. Its protein is CASETEEGYEQYF.

This clonotype has a count of ten or more. V gene TRBV5-6 combines with J gene TRBJ2-3; D assignment may be TRBD1 or TRBD2 (6 bases each). The CDR3 runs to 15 residues. With 4 bases removed from V and 2 bases from J, the gap between germline ends came to 14 bases. Germline values: CDR1 SGHDT, CDR2 YYEEEE. The CDR3 reads CASSPEGDFTDTQYF. The CDR3 nucleotides read TGTGCCAGCAGCCCGGAGGGGGACTTCACAGATACGCAGTATTTT.

This clonotype was seen many times. The chain carries TRBV6-2 or TRBV6-3 and TRBJ1-6; TRBD1 aligns across 7 bases. Germline V CDR1 and CDR2: MNHEY, SVGEGT. V shed 4 bases, J shed 11 bases, and the junction held 2 bases outside the gene matches. The CDR3 has 12 residues. CDR3 in amino acids: CASSSQGAPLHF. Here the CDR3 DNA reads TGTGCCAGCAGTTCCCAGGGGGCACCCCTCCACTTT.

The genes are TRBV20-1 and TRBJ2-1, with 11 bases matching TRBD2. The CDR3 spans 16 residues. From germline, CDR1 is DFQATT and CDR2 SNEGSKA (reference sequence). Losses at the gene ends were 6 bases for V and 0 bases for J; bases not matched to a gene: 7. The CDR3 region has the DNA TGCAGTGCCCACGGGACTAGCGGTTACTCCTACAATGAGCAGTTCTTC. This gives the protein CSAHGTSGYSYNEQFF.

This clonotype was counted at least ten times. The rearrangement joins TRBV28 to TRBJ2-7, with TRBD1 identical over 9 bases. This CDR3 comprises 11 residues. Germline V gene data show CDR1 as MDHEN and CDR2 as SYDVKM. V was clipped by 10 bases and J by 6 bases; unmatched bases: 4. This CDR3 is CATQTGGEQYF. The CDR3 region has the DNA TGTGCCACCCAGACAGGGGGCGAGCAGTACTTC.

This clonotype has a count of ten or more. The V call is TRBV10-1, the J call TRBJ2-3; D unresolved. The CDR3 covers 14 residues. The germline V gene encodes CDR1 WNHNN and CDR2 SYGVQD (reference sequence). V lost 2 bases and J lost 6, with 12 bases in between. Here the CDR3 reads CASSEGRPDDTQYF. CDR3 coding DNA: TGCGCCAGCAGTGAGGGGCGGCCGGATGATACGCAGTATTTT.

The chain is built from TRBV2 and TRBJ2-1; perhaps TRBD1 as D (5 bases). The germline V and J ends were trimmed by 7 bases and 6 bases, with 13 bases remaining between them. This CDR3 has 13 residues. Germline V lookup: CDR1 SNHLY, CDR2 FYNNEI. CDR3 coding DNA: TGTGCCAGCACCAGGGCGAGGTTCAATGAGCAGTTCTTC. Translating gives CASTRARFNEQFF.

This rearrangement joins TRBV18 to TRBJ2-7; a weak D match, TRBD1 (6 bases). The V gene's germline CDR1 is KGHSH and CDR2 LQKENI. V lost 3 bases, J lost 3 bases, and 12 bases lay in between. This CDR3 has 14 amino acids. CDR3 loop: CASSPTGQGYEQYF. As DNA, the CDR3 is TGTGCCAGCTCACCGACAGGACAAGGCTACGAGCAGTACTTC.

In this sample, this clonotype turned up many times. The chain is built from TRBV7-9 and TRBJ2-3; D is undetermined. The CDR3 runs to 15 residues. CDR1 and CDR2 from the germline V gene are SEHNR and FQNEAQ (reference sequence). V was clipped by 0 bases and J by 0 bases, with 7 bases between them. The CDR3 bases are TGTGCCAGCAGCTTAGCGGGCACTAGCACAGATACGCAGTATTTT. Translation gives CASSLAGTSTDTQYF.

The chain links TRBV6-5 to TRBJ1-1, with 9 bases aligning to TRBD1. The ends lost 6 bases at V and 4 bases at J; junction bases unmatched: 0. The CDR3 has 12 residues. Germline assignment: CDR1 MNHEY and CDR2 SVGAGI. CDR3 DNA sequence: TGTGCCAGCAGGACAGGGGGCACTGAAGCTTTCTTT. It yields the protein CASRTGGTEAFF.

This clonotype was detected many times. V is TRBV10-3 and J is TRBJ2-1; D not resolved. The V gene's germline CDR1 is ENHRY and CDR2 SYGVKD. Trimming shortened V by 10 bases and J by 0 bases, and 16 bases separated the two germline ends. The CDR3 loop spans 15 amino acids. CDR3 region: CATAVWRDSYNEQFF. CDR3 sequence (DNA): TGTGCCACCGCGGTTTGGCGCGACTCCTACAATGAGCAGTTCTTC.

This clonotype was seen at least ten times. Here the CDR3 reads CASSVRGSNQPQHF. CDR3 nucleotides: TGTGCCAGCAGTGTCCGGGGGAGCAATCAGCCCCAGCATTTT. This chain uses TRBV6-1 with TRBJ1-5; weak D call: TRBD1 (5 bases). Between the trimmed V and J ends, which lost 4 bases and 1 base, there was a span of 8 bases. The CDR3 loop spans 14 amino acids. In germline, CDR1 is MNHNS, CDR2 SASEGT.

The chain links TRBV29-1 to TRBJ2-1; 8 bases are a match to TRBD2. Trimming removed 4 bases from V and 5 bases from J; junction bases left unmatched: 4. Germline-derived CDR1 and CDR2 are SQVTM and ANQGSEA. CDR3 size: 13 residues. DNA of the CDR3: TGCAGCGTTGCCGGGAGGGCCCACAATGAGCAGTTCTTC. Translating it yields CSVAGRAHNEQFF.

The chain employs TRBV15 and TRBJ2-1; either TRBD1 or TRBD2 may supply D (5 bases each). The V and J ends lost 0 bases and 9 bases respectively, with 18 bases between them. Germline CDR1 and CDR2: LNHNV and YYDKDF (reference sequence). This CDR3 region has 16 residues. DNA for the CDR3: TGTGCCACCAGCAGAGATTTAGGGTCTAGGGACGGTGAGCAGTTCTTC. Amino acids: CATSRDLGSRDGEQFF.

This clonotype has a count of ten or more. The rearrangement uses TRBV12-3 or TRBV12-4 and TRBJ2-2, with 8 positions matching TRBD1. The trim removed 7 bases at V and 8 bases at J, leaving 6 bases unmatched. The CDR3 consists of 13 residues. CDR3: CASNAGGLGELFF. The CDR3 DNA follows: TGTGCCAGCAACGCAGGGGGCCTGGGGGAGCTGTTTTTT.

In its sample, this clonotype was seen once. The chain has TRBV10-3 and TRBJ2-1, with D possibly being TRBD2 (6 bases). The CDR3 runs 13 residues. V was clipped by 7 bases and J by 10 bases, with 17 bases between them. In germline, CDR1 is ENHRY, CDR2 SYGVKD. The CDR3 here is CAIKAGPLGEQFF. CDR3 nucleotides: TGTGCCATCAAAGCGGGCCCACTCGGGGAGCAGTTCTTC.

This clonotype appeared many times. The V call is TRBV12-3 or TRBV12-4, the J call TRBJ2-2; D is unresolved. Trimming pared 7 bases from V and 5 bases from J, leaving 5 bases between. The CDR3 covers 11 residues. CDR3 protein: CASMETGELFF. CDR3 sequence (DNA): TGTGCCAGCATGGAGACCGGGGAGCTGTTTTTT.

The CDR3 here is CSVEGSGVSYNEQFF. CDR3 sequence (DNA): TGCAGCGTTGAAGGTAGCGGGGTCTCCTACAATGAGCAGTTCTTC. The rearrangement links TRBV29-1 to TRBJ2-1; the match to TRBD2 covers 8 bases. Germline trimming cut 1 base from V and 0 bases from J; bases unmatched to any gene: 2. The V gene's germline CDR1 is SQVTM and CDR2 ANQGSEA. The CDR3 extends over 15 amino acids.

This clonotype occurred once. This rearrangement joins TRBV15 to TRBJ2-1; 10 nucleotides agree with TRBD2. This CDR3 comprises 15 residues. Germline CDR1 LNHNV, CDR2 YYDKDF (reference sequence). With 0 bases clipped from V and 8 bases from J, the junction kept 4 bases outside the gene matches. In DNA form, the CDR3 reads TGTGCCACCAGCAGAGATAGCCTAGCGGGGGATGAGCAGTTCTTC. Its translation: CATSRDSLAGDEQFF.

In this sample, this clonotype turned up a few times. One end of the junction is discordant with germline, which a read error may explain. J is TRBJ1-2 and V is TRBV9; no definite D call. This CDR3 has 13 residues. Germline V gene lookup returns CDR1 SGDLS and CDR2 YYNGEE. The CDR3 DNA reads TGTGCCAGCAGCGTAGAGAATAACTATGGCTACCCCTTC. Translated, it gives CASSVENNYGYPF.